This entry lists 12 T cell receptor beta chains sequenced from one sample in a study of T cell changes during pregnancy in multiple sclerosis. Only in-frame clones appear in the TCRdb table, and some are missing; sequencing was by immunoSEQ multiplex PCR. The table lists about 72,000 clones, 91% of them singletons. The sequencing used peripheral blood, collected in the third trimester of pregnancy. Receptor source: a female donor in good health, enrolled as a control in a pregnancy study.

The rearrangement links TRBV2 to TRBJ1-2; 11 bases map to TRBD1. The CDR3 sequence is 14 residues long. Germline loops: CDR1 SNHLY, CDR2 FYNNEI. V lost 6 bases and J lost 8; bases outside the gene matches: 8. CDR3 loop: CASSAGTGGLGYTF. CDR3 bases: TGTGCCAGCAGCGCCGGGACAGGGGGTTTGGGCTACACCTTC.

V usage is TRBV5-1 and J usage is TRBJ2-5; 9 bases map to TRBD1. Per germline, CDR1 SGHRS and CDR2 YFSETQ. J was trimmed by 5 bases and V by 3 bases; bases with no gene match: 2. The CDR3 has 13 residues. The CDR3 DNA reads as TGCGCCAGCAGCTGGACAGGGGAGGAGACCCAGTACTTC. It is translated as CASSWTGEETQYF.

This clone was counted once. This rearrangement joins TRBV7-9 to TRBJ2-1; D may be TRBD1 (5 bases). Germline V gene data show CDR1 as SEHNR and CDR2 as FQNEAQ (reference sequence). CDR3 length: 17 amino acids. V dropped 4 bases and J dropped 2 bases, with 18 bases sitting between them. The CDR3 nucleotides read TGTGCCAGCAGCTCTGCGATCAACAGGTCCCCCTACAATGAGCAGTTCTTC. Protein sequence: CASSSAINRSPYNEQFF. The whole variable domain, remainder taken from reference TRBV7-9 and TRBJ2-1, is DTGVSQNPRHKITKRGQNVTFRCDPISEHNRLYWYRQTLGQGPEFLTYFQNEAQLEKSRLLSDRFSAERPKGSFSTLEIQRTEQGDSAMYLCASSSAINRSPYNEQFFGPGTRLTVL.

The chain joins TRBV4-2 to TRBJ2-3, with 14 bases lining up with TRBD2. CDR3 length: 15 residues. The junction had 2 bases not matched to a gene; V was cut back by 4 bases and J by 5 bases. Germline values: CDR1 LGHNA, CDR2 YNFKEQ. The CDR3 here is CASSRGTSGGDTQYF. The CDR3 nucleotides are TGTGCCAGCAGCCGCGGGACTAGCGGGGGAGATACGCAGTATTTT.

The rearrangement links TRBV4-2 to TRBJ2-1; 14 nucleotides agree with TRBD2. CDR1 is LGHNA and CDR2 is YNFKEQ in the germline V gene. The CDR3 is 17 residues long. V shed 0 bases, J shed 8 bases, and the junction held 6 bases outside the gene matches. The CDR3 reads CASSQDGTSGSWHEQFF. The DNA for the CDR3 is TGTGCCAGCAGCCAAGACGGGACTAGCGGGAGCTGGCATGAGCAGTTCTTC.

The chain is built from TRBV5-1 and TRBJ2-3; 16 bases line up with TRBD2. Germline loops: CDR1 SGHRS, CDR2 YFSETQ. J lost 4 bases, V lost 4 bases, and 3 bases had no gene match. The CDR3 runs 16 residues. CDR3 DNA: TGCGCCAGCAGCACGGGACTAGCGGGGGGGTCAGATACGCAGTATTTT. Translation: CASSTGLAGGSDTQYF.

V usage is TRBV19 and J usage is TRBJ2-7; TRBD1 matches 8 bases. V lost 10 bases to trimming and J lost 3 bases; unmatched junction nucleotides: 20. The germline gives CDR1 LNHDA, CDR2 SQIVND (reference sequence). The CDR3 consists of 17 residues. The CDR3, as DNA: TGTGCCACTCTTGGACTTGGGTCGGACAGGGAGGTCTACGAGCAGTACTTC. Residues: CATLGLGSDREVYEQYF.

The chain joins TRBV9 to TRBJ2-7, with 14 nucleotides matching TRBD2. This CDR3 region has 15 residues. V trimming: 0 bases; J trimming: 6 bases; junction bases outside the gene matches: 2. In germline, CDR1 is SGDLS, CDR2 YYNGEE. CDR3 residues: CASSVGGTSGGEQYF. As DNA, the CDR3 is TGTGCCAGCAGCGTAGGGGGGACTAGCGGGGGCGAGCAGTACTTC.

This rearrangement joins TRBV5-4 to TRBJ2-7; 9 nucleotides align to TRBD2. The V gene's germline CDR1 is SGHNT and CDR2 YYREEE (reference sequence). The CDR3 is made up of 13 amino acids. V lost 4 bases to trimming and J lost 7 bases; unmatched junction nucleotides: 6. The DNA for the CDR3 is TGTGCCAGCAGCGCGGGACTAGCAAGGGAGCAGTACTTC. This codes for CASSAGLAREQYF.

The gene calls are TRBV29-1 and TRBJ1-2; TRBD1 agrees at 7 bases. Germline V gene lookup returns CDR1 SQVTM and CDR2 ANQGSEA. With V trimmed by 5 bases and J by 2 bases, 2 bases remained unmatched. CDR3 length: 12 amino acids. For the CDR3, the DNA is TGCAGCGTTTTGACAGGGAACTATGGCTACACCTTC. It encodes CSVLTGNYGYTF.

The CDR3 loop is CASSLDGRRGTYGYTF. As DNA, the CDR3 is TGCGCCAGCAGCTTGGATGGGCGGAGGGGCACCTATGGCTACACCTTC. V usage is TRBV5-1 and J usage is TRBJ1-2; perhaps TRBD1 as D (5 bases). This CDR3 has 16 amino acids. Trimming removed 0 bases from V and 4 bases from J, with 16 bases in between. The germline V gene has CDR1 SGHRS and CDR2 YFSETQ.

The J gene is TRBJ1-1, the V gene TRBV10-2; maybe TRBD1 (5 bases). CDR1 is WSHSY and CDR2 is SAAADI in the germline V gene. V was trimmed by 7 bases and J by 1 base, leaving 16 bases between them. CDR3 length equals 15 residues. CDR3 nucleotides: TGCGCCAGCAACGCTGTGGCCAGGGCGAACACTGAAGCTTTCTTT. Translating it yields CASNAVARANTEAFF.